This T cell receptor beta chain was sequenced for a study of T cell responses to AZD1222 COVID-19 vaccine. Study-wide context: Second doses at about 4 or about 12 weeks were pooled.

This CDR3 region has 14 residues. V was pared by 5 bases and J by 6 bases, with 4 bases of the junction left unmatched. Germline CDR1 and CDR2: SGHVS and FNYEAQ. Regarding this clone: The target antigen is unknown.

Whole-study results and caveats: Only a handful of AZD1222 recipients tested seropositive at baseline. Clonal diversity may have been underestimated in mostly white British donors. Nearly half of spike-specific TCRs reportedly go after variant regions that carry no mutations.

Using immunoSEQ multiplex PCR, the repertoire was profiled, and TCRdb retains in-frame clones only, with some absent. The table includes approximately 110,000 clones, approximately 90% detected once. Specimen: peripheral blood, collected on day 0 of AZD1222 vaccination. The rearrangement uses TRBV7-6 and TRBJ2-2, with 9 bases lining up with TRBD2. The TCR comes from an adult in good health. DNA for the CDR3: TGTGCCAGCAGCCAGGGACTAGCTTCCGGGGAGCTGTTTTTT. Residues: CASSQGLASGELFF.